The clone carrying this T cell receptor beta chain was detected only a few times. The study assigned cohorts using participant-reported clinical history. The record originates from a study of blood T cell repertoires in COVID-19. Study-wide context: T cells, B-cell-depleted T cells, or PBMCs supplied cDNA or gDNA.

The CDR3 runs to 17 residues. V was trimmed by 4 bases and J by 2 bases, leaving 21 bases between them. Germline loops: CDR1 SGDLS, CDR2 YYNGEE. As originally analysed: For nucleated cells, counts were estimated from reference gene primer amplification. Sequenced by immunoSEQ multiplex PCR; TCRdb stores in-frame clones only, minus some. D and trimming come from the DNA, and the V and J calls and clone size come from that table. The sample includes about 260,000 clones, around 80% seen only once; the top ten take around 4.1%. The genes are TRBV9 and TRBJ2-5, with D possibly TRBD2 on 6 matching bases. What was sequenced was PBMCs or T cells enriched from blood (not recorded which). The sequence came from a man between 25 and 39 years old with acute COVID-19. CDR3 amino acids: CASSPSAGTGPQETQYF. The CDR3 nucleotides are TGTGCCAGCAGCCCGAGTGCCGGGACTGGCCCACAAGAGACCCAGTACTTC.